Listed below are T cell receptor beta chains from one sample, sequenced in a study of T cell responses to AZD1222 COVID-19 vaccine. The repertoire was sequenced with immunoSEQ multiplex PCR; TCRdb's copy has only in-frame clones and lacks some. The table has 90,000 to 150,000 clones, 75% to 95% seen once; the top ten hold 4% to 5%. This sample comprised peripheral blood, obtained 28 days after the second dose of the MenACWY control vaccine. These receptor sequences come from an adult who received the MenACWY meningococcal vaccine as a control. Both conserved end residues are part of each CDR3. D genes are given only for firm matches. A row's size may be missing; if present it is once, few, many or a size class.

TRBJ1-3 TRBV2 - - TGTGCCAGCAGCGGTAGGGTTGGCGCCATCTCTGGAAACACCATATATTTT CASSGRVGAISGNTIYF
TRBJ1-1 TRBV6-2/TRBV6-3 - - TGTGCCAGCAGTTACGGGAGCGGGAGACAAGGGGGCTTT CASSYGSGRQGGF
TRBJ2-1 TRBV9 - - TGTGCCAGCAGCGCCCTACGGAGCGGTGAGCAGTTCTTC CASSALRSGEQFF
TRBJ2-2 TRBV28 - - TGTGCCAGCAGTTTCGGGGGGACAGGTGACACCGGGGAGCTGTTTTTT CASSFGGTGDTGELFF
TRBJ2-7 TRBV28 - - TGTGCCAGCAGTTTTCAGGGTTCCTACGAGCAGTACTTC CASSFQGSYEQYF
TRBJ1-5 TRBV7-9 - TRBD1 TGTGCCAGCAGCTCCGGGACAGGGCGAGGTCAGCCCCAGCATTTT CASSSGTGRGQPQHF
TRBJ1-5 TRBV11-2 - - TGTGCCAGCAGCTTGGACTTTTTCAATCAGCCCCAGCATTTT CASSLDFFNQPQHF
TRBJ1-1 TRBV19 - - TGTGCCAGTCAGGCGTCGACTGAAGCTTTCTTT CASQASTEAFF
TRBJ2-4 TRBV4-3 - TRBD2 TGCGCCAGCAGCCAAGTCTATGGACTAGCGGATAACAAAAACATTCAGTACTTC CASSQVYGLADNKNIQYF
TRBJ1-2 TRBV10-3 - - TGTGCCATCAGTGAGTCACAGGGAAGGGACTATGGCTACACCTTC CAISESQGRDYGYTF
TRBJ2-3 TRBV2 - - TGTGCCAGCAGTGAACAGGGGATAGATCCGCAGTATTTT CASSEQGIDPQYF
TRBJ1-5 TRBV5-1 - TRBD1 TGCGCCAGCAGGTCCGGGACAGGGGATTTTCAGCCCCAGCATTTT CASRSGTGDFQPQHF
TRBJ2-1 TRBV15 - - TGTGCCACCAGCAGAGATCAGGCTGCAGCCAATGAGCAGTTCTTC CATSRDQAAANEQFF
TRBJ1-1 TRBV13 many - TGTGCCAGCAGCCACCAATTAGAAGCTTTCTTT CASSHQLEAFF
TRBJ2-1 TRBV29-1 - - TGCAGCGTTGCAGCGGGTCTTGACAATGAGCAGTTCTTC CSVAAGLDNEQFF
TRBJ2-5 TRBV24-1 - TRBD2 TGTGCCACCAGCAGCGGGGCGGAAGAGACCCAGTACTTC CATSSGAEETQYF
TRBJ2-1 TRBV19 - TRBD2 TGTGCCAGTAGTACCCCCGGGGGAGGGGTTGAAGAGAATGAGCAGTTCTTC CASSTPGGGVEENEQFF
TRBJ2-3 TRBV28 once - TGTGCCAGCAGTCCGCGACACACACCCAGCACAGATACGCAGTATTTT CASSPRHTPSTDTQYF
TRBJ2-7 TRBV5-1 - TRBD2 TGCGCCAGCAGCTCGACTCCGGGAGGGGCGGGGAGCTACGAGCAGTACTTC CASSSTPGGAGSYEQYF
TRBJ1-5 TRBV6-5 - - TGTGCCAGCAGTTACTCGGGTGGTCGGAATCAGCCCCAGCATTTT CASSYSGGRNQPQHF
TRBJ1-5 TRBV19 - TRBD1 TGTGCCAGTAGTATTCGGCAGGGGGCCCTCCCGGAGCCCCAGCATTTT CASSIRQGALPEPQHF
TRBJ2-3 TRBV18 - - TGTGCCAGCTCACCGGCTGGGGCTGGTCCGCTCGATAGCACAGATACGCAGTATTTT CASSPAGAGPLDSTDTQYF
TRBJ1-1 TRBV7-2 - - TGTGCCAGCAGCGCAGGGGTTTTGGCAGCTTTCTTT CASSAGVLAAFF
TRBJ1-4 TRBV2 - - TGTGCCAGCATTGCTGGCAGGGGAGGTGAAAAACTGTTTTTT CASIAGRGGEKLFF
TRBJ1-2 TRBV28 - - TGTGCCAGCAGTTTAAGGGAACTCTATGGCTACACCTTC CASSLRELYGYTF
TRBJ2-5 TRBV5-5 - TRBD1 TGTGCCAGCAGCCTAAACTGGGACAGACAAGAGACCCAGTACTTC CASSLNWDRQETQYF
TRBJ2-2 TRBV4-3 once - TGCGCCAGCAGCCAAGATCGGTTCGGGGCCGGGGAGCTGTTTTTT CASSQDRFGAGELFF
TRBJ1-1 TRBV7-9 - - TGTGCCAGCACCACCGGGGGGGGCGCGTTTAGGTTTCCTGAAGCTTTCTTT CASTTGGGAFRFPEAFF
TRBJ2-5 TRBV7-2 - TRBD2 TGTGCCAGCAGCCCCCAGCGGGGGGGTATTCGAGGCCAAGAGACCCAGTACTTC CASSPQRGGIRGQETQYF
TRBJ2-7 TRBV20-1 - - TGCAGTGCTAAGAGACTCTACGAGCAGTACTTC CSAKRLYEQYF
TRBJ2-5 TRBV20-1 - - TGCAGTGCTAGTGTTAGGGGGGAGACCCAGTACTTC CSASVRGETQYF
TRBJ2-1 TRBV6-5 - - TGTGCCAGCAGTTACGAGGGAAACTGGTTCTTC CASSYEGNWFF
TRBJ2-5 TRBV18 - TRBD1 TGTGCCAGCTTCAACCCGGGACAGGGTCGCGAGACCCAGTACTTC CASFNPGQGRETQYF
TRBJ2-2 TRBV12-3/TRBV12-4 - TRBD1 TGTGCCAGTCCGGGACAGGGCACCGGGGAGCTGTTTTTT CASPGQGTGELFF
TRBJ1-1 TRBV27 - - TGTGCCAGCAGTCCCCAGGGATCGAGGATAACTGAAGCTTTCTTT CASSPQGSRITEAFF
TRBJ2-6 TRBV19 - - TGTGCCAGTAGTAAAACGGGCCCTGGGGCCAACGTCCTGACTTTC CASSKTGPGANVLTF
TRBJ2-1 TRBV4-1 - TRBD2 TGCGCCAGCACCCAGCTAGCGGGGGGCGGGGAGCAGTTCTTC CASTQLAGGGEQFF
TRBJ1-6 TRBV6-4 once TRBD1 TGTGCCAGCAGTGACTCTGACAGGGGTAATAATTCACCCCTCCACTTT CASSDSDRGNNSPLHF
TRBJ1-1 TRBV6-4 - - TGTGCCAGCAGTGACTCGGGGGGGATCACTGAAGCTTTCTTT CASSDSGGITEAFF
TRBJ2-1 TRBV27 - TRBD2 TGTGCCAGCAGACGTCTAGCGGGAGGGCCTTCCTACAATGAGCAGTTCTTC CASRRLAGGPSYNEQFF
TRBJ2-1 TRBV7-9 - TRBD1 TGTGCCAGCAGCCGAACAGGGGAAGACAATGAGCAGTTCTTC CASSRTGEDNEQFF